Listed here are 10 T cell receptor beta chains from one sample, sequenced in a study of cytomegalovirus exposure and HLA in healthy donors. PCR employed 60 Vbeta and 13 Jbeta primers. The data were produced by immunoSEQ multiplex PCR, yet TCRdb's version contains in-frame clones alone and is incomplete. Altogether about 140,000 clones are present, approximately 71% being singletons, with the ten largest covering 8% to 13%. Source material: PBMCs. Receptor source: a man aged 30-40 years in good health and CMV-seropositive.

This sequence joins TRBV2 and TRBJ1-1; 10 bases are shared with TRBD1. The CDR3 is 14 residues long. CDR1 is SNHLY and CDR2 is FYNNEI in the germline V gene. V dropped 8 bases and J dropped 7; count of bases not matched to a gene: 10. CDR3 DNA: TGTGCCAGCGCCCCCGGGACAGGGGTAGTTGAAGCTTTCTTT. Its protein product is CASAPGTGVVEAFF.

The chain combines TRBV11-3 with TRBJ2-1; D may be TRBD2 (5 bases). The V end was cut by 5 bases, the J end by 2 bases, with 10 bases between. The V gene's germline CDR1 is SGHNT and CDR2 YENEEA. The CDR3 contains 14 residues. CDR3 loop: CASSPGGAYNEQFF. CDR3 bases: TGTGCCAGCAGCCCCGGAGGCGCCTACAATGAGCAGTTCTTC.

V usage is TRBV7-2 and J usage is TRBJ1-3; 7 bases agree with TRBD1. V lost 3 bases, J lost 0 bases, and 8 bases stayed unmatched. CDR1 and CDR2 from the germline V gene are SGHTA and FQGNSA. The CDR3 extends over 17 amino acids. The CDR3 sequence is CASSFSGTEVSGNTIYF. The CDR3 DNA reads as TGTGCCAGCAGCTTCTCCGGGACAGAGGTCTCTGGAAACACCATATATTTT.

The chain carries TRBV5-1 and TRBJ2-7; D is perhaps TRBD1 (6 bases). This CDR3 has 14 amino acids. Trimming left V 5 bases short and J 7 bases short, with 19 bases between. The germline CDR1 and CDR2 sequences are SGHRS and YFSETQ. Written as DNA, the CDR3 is TGCGCCAGCAGAGGTTTACAGAGAACAGGGGAGCAGTACTTC. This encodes CASRGLQRTGEQYF. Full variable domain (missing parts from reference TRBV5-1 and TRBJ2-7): KAGVTQTPRYLIKTRGQQVTLSCSPISGHRSVSWYQQTPGQGLQFLFEYFSETQRNKGNFPGRFSGRQFSNSRSEMNVSTLELGDSALYLCASRGLQRTGEQYFGPGTRLTVT.

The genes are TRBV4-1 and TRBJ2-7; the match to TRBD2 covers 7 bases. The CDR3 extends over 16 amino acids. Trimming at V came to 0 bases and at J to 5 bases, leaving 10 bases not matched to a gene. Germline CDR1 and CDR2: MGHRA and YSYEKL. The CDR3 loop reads CASSQDQKGLIHEQYF. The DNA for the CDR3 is TGCGCCAGCAGCCAAGACCAAAAGGGACTAATTCACGAGCAGTACTTC.

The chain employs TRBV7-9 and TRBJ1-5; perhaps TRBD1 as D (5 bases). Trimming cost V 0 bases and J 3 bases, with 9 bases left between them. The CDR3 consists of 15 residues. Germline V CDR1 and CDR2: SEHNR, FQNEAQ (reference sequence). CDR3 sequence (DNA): TGTGCCAGCAGCTTAGCAGGGGATACCAATCAGCCCCAGCATTTT. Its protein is CASSLAGDTNQPQHF.

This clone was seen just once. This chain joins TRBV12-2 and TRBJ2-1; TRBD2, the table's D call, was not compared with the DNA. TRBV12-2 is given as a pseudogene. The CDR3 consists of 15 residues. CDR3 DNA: TGTGCAAGTCGCGCCGGACTAGAACCAGGCAATGAGCAGTTCTTC. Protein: CASRAGLEPGNEQFF.

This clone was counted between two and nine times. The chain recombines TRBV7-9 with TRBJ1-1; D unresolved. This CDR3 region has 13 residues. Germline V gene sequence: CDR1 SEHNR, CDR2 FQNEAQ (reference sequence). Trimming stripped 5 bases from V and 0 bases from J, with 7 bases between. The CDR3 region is CASSPSVNTEAFF. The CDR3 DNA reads TGTGCCAGCAGCCCCTCGGTGAACACTGAAGCTTTCTTT.

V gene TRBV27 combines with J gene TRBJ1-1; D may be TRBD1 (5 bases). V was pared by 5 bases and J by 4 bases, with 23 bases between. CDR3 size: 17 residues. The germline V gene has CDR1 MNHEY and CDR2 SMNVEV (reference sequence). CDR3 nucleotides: TGTGCCAGCAGTCCTCCCTTGGGGGGGTTCTTAATCACTGAAGCTTTCTTT. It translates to CASSPPLGGFLITEAFF.

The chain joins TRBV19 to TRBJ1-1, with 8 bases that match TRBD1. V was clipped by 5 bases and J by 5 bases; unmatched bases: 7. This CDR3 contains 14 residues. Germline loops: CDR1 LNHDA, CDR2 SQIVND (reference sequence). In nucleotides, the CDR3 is TGTGCCAGTAGTGTGCGGACAGGGAGGACTGAAGCTTTCTTT. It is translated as CASSVRTGRTEAFF. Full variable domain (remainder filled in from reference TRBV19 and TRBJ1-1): DGGITQSPKYLFRKEGQNVTLSCEQNLNHDAMYWYRQDPGQGLRLIYYSQIVNDFQKGDIAEGYSVSREKKESFPLTVTSAQKNPTAFYLCASSVRTGRTEAFFGQGTRLTVV.